This record looks at one TCR beta chain sequence and its context. Its target antigen remains unknown. No per-base quality is available; no much larger clone lies one base away. This specimen belongs to a study of blood T cell repertoires in COVID-19 (dated by TCRdb to the early 2020s). For the wider study: Samples from collaborators originated in the United States, Italy and Spain and spanned both the acute and convalescent phases of COVID-19. The dataset comprised deeply sampled blood TCRbeta repertoires from subjects exposed to, actively infected with, or recovered from COVID-19. A freely available public database, intended as a resource for researchers studying the immune response to SARS-CoV-2, is where the repertoires were released. Where available, HLA class I and class II types were obtained from metadata supplied by the sample provider rather than from assay-based typing. The samples were drawn from the first 160 participants of the ongoing ImmuneRACE study and from some 1,300 subjects provided by 6 global collaborators. The material from the prospective study consisted of cDNA or gDNA derived from T cells, B-cell-depleted T cells, or PBMCs. A de-identified subject ID, COVID-19 status, age in years and sex were almost always included in the sample metadata. The investigation overall reported the following: The amount of clinical and demographic metadata varied by source and participant and was provided uncurated.

The germline V end is reduced by 2 bases and the J end by 6 bases; junction bases left unmatched: 11. Looking up the germline V gene yields CDR1 SGDLS and CDR2 YYNGEE. The CDR3 holds 17 amino acids from the cysteine to the phenylalanine. Only CDR3 DNA remains: 51 bases, in frame from the first base. Collaborating institutions collected whole blood in K2EDTA tubes following their own protocols. For TCRbeta analysis, collaborators shipped samples in one of three forms: frozen whole blood, isolated PBMCs, or DNA extracted from either of those sample types. The immunoSEQ Assay, a bias-controlled multiplex PCR, was used to amplify TCRbeta CDR3 regions from genomic DNA. From the authors' description of their analysis: Nucleated cell counts per sample were estimated from amplification of reference gene primers within the assay. To quantify the absolute abundance of each unique TCRbeta CDR3 rearrangement, sequence reads were collapsed and filtered. For each sample, productive Simpson clonality was calculated as the square root of Simpson's diversity index across productive rearrangements. Drawn from immuneACCESS, this table holds only the in-frame rearrangements with V and J called that TCRdb kept. Clones are partly lost; checked studies trace under half to an unresolved V gene and leave the rest unexplained. V, J and clone size are taken as reported in that table, and D and trimming were inferred from the DNA itself. In this sample the table shows some 120,000 clones, roughly 89% of which occur a single time. Roughly 2.1% of the sample is held by the ten biggest clonotypes.

Sample: peripheral blood. Recombination linked TRBV9 to TRBJ1-6; 7 nucleotides in the junction match TRBD1. The TCR was taken from a woman in her fifties or sixties with acute or convalescent COVID-19. The CDR3 region reads CASSVSPETGTNSPLHF. The DNA sequence is TGTGCCAGCAGCGTTTCCCCCGAGACAGGGACTAATTCACCCCTCCACTTT.